The source of this T cell receptor (beta chain) is a study of OX40 agonist ivuxolimab in advanced cancers. Background for the entire study: Ivuxolimab was a fully human IgG2 agonistic monoclonal antibody targeting the costimulatory receptor OX40 (CD134). Partial responses were achieved by three dose-escalation patients, of whom one had hepatocellular carcinoma and two had cutaneous melanoma. Intravenous ivuxolimab was administered to patients every 2 weeks at six dose levels: 0.01, 0.1, 0.3, 1.5, 3 and 10 mg/kg. The paper covers the monotherapy dose-escalation part of the phase I ivuxolimab trial, which included N of about 50 patients. In the dose-escalation cohort, about four fifths of patients were male, and the mean age was 60 years with a range of roughly 20 to 85. Among the approximately 54 dose-escalation patients, about 19 had hepatocellular carcinoma, approximately 15 melanoma, 9 renal cell carcinoma and 9 head and neck cancer. The point of sequencing TCRbeta in the periphery was to test whether ivuxolimab changed TCR sequence diversity and drove clonal T-cell expansion. Patients were allowed to have had prior anti-PD-1, anti-PD-L1 or anti-CTLA-4 therapy, and more than 35% of the dose-escalation patients had been treated with checkpoint inhibitors.

For sequencing of the TCRbeta CDR3 region, genomic DNA was extracted from the sorted cells. The immunoSEQ Assay was used to sequence the TCRbeta CDR3 regions. TCRdb retrieved this table from immuneACCESS and kept in-frame rearrangements only. Not all clones are present; in checked studies, unresolved V genes account for under half, and no reason is known for the remainder. The sample data list roughly 87,000 clones, and roughly 90% of these were observed just once. The top ten constitute over 8.5% of the sample. This clone appeared a single time. Its antigen is currently not known. Qualities for individual bases were not recorded, and no much larger clone is one base off. Patients with autoimmune disease history or receiving systemic immunosuppression were excluded from the trial. Peripheral blood for TCR sequencing was collected from all dose cohorts at baseline, on cycle 4 day 1, and on cycle 7 day 1. Samples were obtained from an open-label, multicenter, first-in-human phase I dose-escalation trial of ivuxolimab. Adults with locally advanced or metastatic head and neck squamous cell, hepatocellular, melanoma or renal cell carcinoma were enrolled in the trial. CD4+ and CD8+ T cells were sorted separately from peripheral blood before TCR sequencing.

Findings and caveats that apply to the study as a whole: After ivuxolimab, more expanded clones were found on average in CD8+ T cells than in CD4+ T cells. In the 0.1-3.0 mg/kg groups, partial responders had among the lowest normalized peripheral clonal expansion, particularly in CD8+ T cells. Low levels of normalized T-cell clonal expansion were also seen in some patients who did not respond. At doses from 0.1 to 3.0 mg/kg, clonal expansion was seen in both CD4+ and CD8+ blood T cells between baseline and week 6. Which antigens the clonally expanded peripheral T cells were specific for was not determined.

The CDR3, from cysteine to phenylalanine, totals 14 residues. The CDR3 DNA has 42 bases and is translated from base 1. V and J lose 1 base and 6 bases, and a span of 14 bases separates them. CDR1 SGHRS and CDR2 YFSETQ were looked up in the germline V gene. The sequence is built from TRBV5-1 and TRBJ2-7, and the D gene may be TRBD1, 6 bases matching. Specimen: CD4+ or CD8+ T cells sorted from blood, collected in a trial of the OX40 agonist ivuxolimab. The sequence derives from an adult with an advanced solid tumor such as melanoma, head and neck, liver or kidney cancer. The base sequence is TGCGCCAGCAGCTTGTTCAACAGGGAAGGCGAGCAGTACTTC. Its amino acids are CASSLFNREGEQYF.